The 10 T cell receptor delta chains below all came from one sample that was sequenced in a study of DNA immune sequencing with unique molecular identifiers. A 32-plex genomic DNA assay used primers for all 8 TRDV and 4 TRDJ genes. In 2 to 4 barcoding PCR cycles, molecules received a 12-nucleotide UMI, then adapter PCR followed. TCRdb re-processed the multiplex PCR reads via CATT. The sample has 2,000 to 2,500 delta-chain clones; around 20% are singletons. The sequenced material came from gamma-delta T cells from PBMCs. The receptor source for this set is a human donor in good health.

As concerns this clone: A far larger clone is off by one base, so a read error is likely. In DNA, the CDR3 is TGTGCTCTTAGGGAACAGCCCCCATTCTGGTGGGGTTCGAAAACCGATAAACTCATCTTT. Encoded protein: CALREQPPFWWGSKTDKLIF. V and J are TRDV1 and TRDJ1; D perhaps matches TRDD3 (5 bases). This CDR3 is built from 20 residues. In germline, CDR1 is TSWWSYY, CDR2 QGS.

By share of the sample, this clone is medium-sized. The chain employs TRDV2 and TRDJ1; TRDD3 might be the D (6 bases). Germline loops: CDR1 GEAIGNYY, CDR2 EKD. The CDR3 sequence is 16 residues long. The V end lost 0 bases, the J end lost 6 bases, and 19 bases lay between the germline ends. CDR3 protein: CACDTALGLNTNKLIF. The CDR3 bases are TGTGCCTGTGACACCGCCCTGGGGTTAAACACTAATAAACTCATCTTT.

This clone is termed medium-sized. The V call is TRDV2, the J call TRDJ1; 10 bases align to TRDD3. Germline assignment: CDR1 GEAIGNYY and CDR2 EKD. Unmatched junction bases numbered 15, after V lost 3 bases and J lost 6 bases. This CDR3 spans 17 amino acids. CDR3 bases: TGTGCCTGTGACCCACTGGGGGATCGCCCCCAACGCAATAAACTCATCTTT. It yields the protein CACDPLGDRPQRNKLIF.

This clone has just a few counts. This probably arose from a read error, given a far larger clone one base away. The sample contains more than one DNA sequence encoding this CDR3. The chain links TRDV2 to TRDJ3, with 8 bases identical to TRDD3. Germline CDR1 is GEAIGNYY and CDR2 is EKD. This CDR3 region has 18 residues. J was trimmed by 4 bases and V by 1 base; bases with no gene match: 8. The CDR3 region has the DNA TGTGCCTGTGACACGGCAGGGATACGCGATTGGGACACCCGACAGATGTTTTTC. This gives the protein CACDTAGIRDWDTRQMFF.

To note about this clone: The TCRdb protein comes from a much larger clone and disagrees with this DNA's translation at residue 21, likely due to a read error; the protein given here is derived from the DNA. The CDR3 loop is CALGRTWRYALLGDTAAVTDELIF. The CDR3 DNA follows: TGTGCTCTTGGGCGAACGTGGCGTTACGCATTACTGGGGGATACAGCGGCGGTCACCGATGAACTCATCTTT. The J gene is TRDJ1, the V gene TRDV1; 12 nucleotides line up with TRDD3. The CDR3 is 24 amino acids. CDR1 is TSWWSYY and CDR2 is QGS in the germline V gene.

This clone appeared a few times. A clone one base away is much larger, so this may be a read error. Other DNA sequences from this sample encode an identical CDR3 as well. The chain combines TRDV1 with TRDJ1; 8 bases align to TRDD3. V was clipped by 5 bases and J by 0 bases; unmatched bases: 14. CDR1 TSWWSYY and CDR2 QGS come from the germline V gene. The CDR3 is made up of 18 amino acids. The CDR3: CALGLNLGDLLYTDKLIF. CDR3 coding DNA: TGTGCTCTTGGGCTTAATCTGGGGGACCTTCTGTACACCGATAAACTCATCTTT.

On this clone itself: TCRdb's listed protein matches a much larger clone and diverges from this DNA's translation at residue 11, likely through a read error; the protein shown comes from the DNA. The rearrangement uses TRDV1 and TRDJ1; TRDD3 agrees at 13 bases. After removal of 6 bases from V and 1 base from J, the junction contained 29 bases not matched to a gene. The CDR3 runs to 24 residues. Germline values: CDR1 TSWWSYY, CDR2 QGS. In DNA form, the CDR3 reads TGTGCTCTTGGCCAATGGGGGAGTTTCCTAGGGATAAACTGGGGGATACGCTTCACCGATAAACTCATCTTT. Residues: CALGQWGSFLGINWGIRFTDKLIF.

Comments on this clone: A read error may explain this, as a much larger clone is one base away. CDR3 residues: CALGETNRWALSLLGVIMRTDQLIF. The CDR3 DNA reads as TGTGCTCTTGGGGAAACCAACCGCTGGGCACTTTCGTTACTGGGGGTTATCATGCGGACCGATCAACTCATCTTT. The J gene is TRDJ1, the V gene TRDV1; 8 bases are shared with TRDD3. From germline, CDR1 is TSWWSYY and CDR2 QGS. This CDR3 region has 25 residues.

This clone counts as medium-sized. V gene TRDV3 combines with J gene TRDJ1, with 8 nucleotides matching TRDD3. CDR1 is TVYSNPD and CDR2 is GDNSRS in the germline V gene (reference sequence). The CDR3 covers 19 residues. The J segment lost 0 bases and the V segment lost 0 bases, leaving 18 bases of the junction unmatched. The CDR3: CAFSLELAGGIKDTDKLIF. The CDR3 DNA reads TGTGCCTTTAGCCTAGAATTAGCTGGGGGAATTAAGGACACCGATAAACTCATCTTT.

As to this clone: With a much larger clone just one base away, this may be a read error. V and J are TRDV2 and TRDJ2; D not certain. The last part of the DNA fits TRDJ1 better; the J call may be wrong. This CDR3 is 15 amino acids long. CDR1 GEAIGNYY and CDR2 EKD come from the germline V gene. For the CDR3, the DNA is TGTGCCTGTGACAGACTTTCCGCGGACACCGATAAACTCATCTTT. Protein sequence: CACDRLSADTDKLIF.